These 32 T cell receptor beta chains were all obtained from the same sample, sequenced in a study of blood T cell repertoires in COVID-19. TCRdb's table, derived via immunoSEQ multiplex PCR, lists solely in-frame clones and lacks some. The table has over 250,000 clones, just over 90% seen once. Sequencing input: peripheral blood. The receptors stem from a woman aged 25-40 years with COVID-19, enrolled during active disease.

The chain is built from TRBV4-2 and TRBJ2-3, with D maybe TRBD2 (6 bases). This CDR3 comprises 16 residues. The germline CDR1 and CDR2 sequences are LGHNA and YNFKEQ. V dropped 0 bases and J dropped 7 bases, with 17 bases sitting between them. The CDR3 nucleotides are TGTGCCAGCAGCCAAGAAGGAGGGGCCGGCTGGAATACGCAGTATTTT. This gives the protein CASSQEGGAGWNTQYF.

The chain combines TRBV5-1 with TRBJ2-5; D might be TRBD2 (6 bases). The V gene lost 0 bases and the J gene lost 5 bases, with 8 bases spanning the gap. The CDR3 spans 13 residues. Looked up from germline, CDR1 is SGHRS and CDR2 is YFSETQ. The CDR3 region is CASSLAGGETQYF. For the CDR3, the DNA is TGCGCCAGCAGCTTGGCTGGGGGGGAGACCCAGTACTTC.

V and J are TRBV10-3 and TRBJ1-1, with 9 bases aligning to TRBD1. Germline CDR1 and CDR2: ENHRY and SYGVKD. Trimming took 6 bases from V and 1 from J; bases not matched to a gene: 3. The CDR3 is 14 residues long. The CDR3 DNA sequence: TGTGCCATCAGCCCGGGACAGGGGAACACTGAAGCTTTCTTT. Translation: CAISPGQGNTEAFF.

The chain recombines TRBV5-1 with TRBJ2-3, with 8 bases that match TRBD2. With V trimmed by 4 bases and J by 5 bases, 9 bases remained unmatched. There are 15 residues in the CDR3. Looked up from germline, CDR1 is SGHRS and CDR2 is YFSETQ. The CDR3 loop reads CASSGQAGVGDTQYF. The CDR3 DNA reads TGCGCCAGCAGCGGTCAAGCGGGAGTAGGAGATACGCAGTATTTT. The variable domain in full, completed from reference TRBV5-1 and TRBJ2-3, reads KAGVTQTPRYLIKTRGQQVTLSCSPISGHRSVSWYQQTPGQGLQFLFEYFSETQRNKGNFPGRFSGRQFSNSRSEMNVSTLELGDSALYLCASSGQAGVGDTQYFGPGTRLTVL.

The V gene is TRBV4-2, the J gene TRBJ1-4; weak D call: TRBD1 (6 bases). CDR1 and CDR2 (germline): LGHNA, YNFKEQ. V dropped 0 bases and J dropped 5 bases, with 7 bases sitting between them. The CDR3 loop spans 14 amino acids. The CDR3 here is CASSQDDRNEKLFF. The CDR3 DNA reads TGTGCCAGCAGCCAAGACGACAGGAATGAAAAACTGTTTTTT.

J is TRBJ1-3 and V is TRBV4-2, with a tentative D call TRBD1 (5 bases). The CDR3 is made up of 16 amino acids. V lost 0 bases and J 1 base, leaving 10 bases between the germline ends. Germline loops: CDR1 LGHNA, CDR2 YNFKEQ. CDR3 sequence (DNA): TGTGCCAGCAGCCAAGACCTTGGGGGGTCTGGAAACACCATATATTTT. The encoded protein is CASSQDLGGSGNTIYF.

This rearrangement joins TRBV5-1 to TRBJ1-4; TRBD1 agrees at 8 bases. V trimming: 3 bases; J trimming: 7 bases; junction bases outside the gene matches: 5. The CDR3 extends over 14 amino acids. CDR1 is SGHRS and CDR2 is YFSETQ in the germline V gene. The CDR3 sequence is CASSSSDRVEKLFF. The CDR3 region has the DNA TGCGCCAGCAGCTCCTCGGACAGGGTTGAAAAACTGTTTTTT.

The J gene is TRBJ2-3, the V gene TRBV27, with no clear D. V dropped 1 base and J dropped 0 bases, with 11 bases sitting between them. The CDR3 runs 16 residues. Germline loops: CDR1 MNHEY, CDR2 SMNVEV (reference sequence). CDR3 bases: TGTGCCAGCAGTTTATTTTTAGCCGCAAGCACAGATACGCAGTATTTT. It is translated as CASSLFLAASTDTQYF.

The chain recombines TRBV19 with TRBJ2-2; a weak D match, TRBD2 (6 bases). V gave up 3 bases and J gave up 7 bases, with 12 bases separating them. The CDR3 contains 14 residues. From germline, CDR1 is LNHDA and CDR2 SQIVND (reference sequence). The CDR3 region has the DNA TGTGCCAGTAGTATGCGCGGGGTTCACGGGGAGCTGTTTTTT. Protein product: CASSMRGVHGELFF.

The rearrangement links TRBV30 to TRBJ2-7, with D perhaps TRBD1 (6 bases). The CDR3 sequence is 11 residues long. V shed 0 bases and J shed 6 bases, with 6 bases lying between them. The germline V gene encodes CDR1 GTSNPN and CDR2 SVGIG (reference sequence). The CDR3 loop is CAWSVGGEQYF. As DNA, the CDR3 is TGTGCCTGGAGTGTAGGGGGCGAGCAGTACTTC. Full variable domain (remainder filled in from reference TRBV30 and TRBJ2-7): SQTIHQWPATLVQPVGSPLSLECTVEGTSNPNLYWYRQAAGRGLQLLFYSVGIGQISSEVPQNLSASRPQDRQFILSSKKLLLSDSGFYLCAWSVGGEQYFGPGTRLTVT.

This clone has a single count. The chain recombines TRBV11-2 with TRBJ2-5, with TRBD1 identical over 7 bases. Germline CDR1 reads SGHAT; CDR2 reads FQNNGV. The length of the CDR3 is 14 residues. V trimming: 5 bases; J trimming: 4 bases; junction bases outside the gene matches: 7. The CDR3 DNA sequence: TGTGCCAGCAGCACAACAGGGGCTAGAGAGACCCAGTACTTC. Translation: CASSTTGARETQYF.

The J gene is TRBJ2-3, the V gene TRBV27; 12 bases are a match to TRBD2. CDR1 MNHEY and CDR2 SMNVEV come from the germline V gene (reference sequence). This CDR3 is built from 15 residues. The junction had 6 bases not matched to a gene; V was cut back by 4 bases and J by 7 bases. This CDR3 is CASSSLTSGSNTQYF. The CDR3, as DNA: TGTGCCAGCAGTTCCCTGACTAGCGGGAGCAATACGCAGTATTTT.

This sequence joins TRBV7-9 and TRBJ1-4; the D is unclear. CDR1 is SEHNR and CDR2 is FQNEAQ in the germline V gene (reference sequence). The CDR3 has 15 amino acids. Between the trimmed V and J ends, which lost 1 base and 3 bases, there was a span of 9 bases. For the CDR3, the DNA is TGTGCCAGCAGCTTAGGGAGGGTAGCTAATGAAAAACTGTTTTTT. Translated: CASSLGRVANEKLFF.

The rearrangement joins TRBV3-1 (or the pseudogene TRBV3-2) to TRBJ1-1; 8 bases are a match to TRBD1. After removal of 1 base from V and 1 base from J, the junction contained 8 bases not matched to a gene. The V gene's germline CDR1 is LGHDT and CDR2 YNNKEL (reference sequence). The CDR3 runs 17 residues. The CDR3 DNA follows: TGTGCCAGCAGCCAAGTAGGCCCAGGGACAGGGAACACTGAAGCTTTCTTT. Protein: CASSQVGPGTGNTEAFF.

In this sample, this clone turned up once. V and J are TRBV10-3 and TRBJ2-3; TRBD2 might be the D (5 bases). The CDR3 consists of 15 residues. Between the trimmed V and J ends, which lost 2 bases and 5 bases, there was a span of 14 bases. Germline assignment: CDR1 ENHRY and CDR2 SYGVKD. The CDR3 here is CAISEPEGYKDTQYF. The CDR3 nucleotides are TGTGCCATCAGTGAGCCCGAGGGTTACAAAGATACGCAGTATTTT.

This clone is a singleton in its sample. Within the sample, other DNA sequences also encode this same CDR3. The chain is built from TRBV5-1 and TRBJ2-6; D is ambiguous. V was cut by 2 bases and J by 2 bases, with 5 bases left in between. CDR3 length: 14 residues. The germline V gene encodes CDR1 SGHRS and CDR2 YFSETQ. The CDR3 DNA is TGCGCCAGCAGCTTAGAGCCTGGGGCCAACGTCCTGACTTTC. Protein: CASSLEPGANVLTF.

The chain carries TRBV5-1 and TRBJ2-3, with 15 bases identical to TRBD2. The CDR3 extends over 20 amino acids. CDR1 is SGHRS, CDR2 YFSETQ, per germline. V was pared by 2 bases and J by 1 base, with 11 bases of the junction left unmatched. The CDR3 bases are TGCGCCAGCAGCTTTGGGACTAGCGGGGGGTGGACGAGCGGCACAGATACGCAGTATTTT. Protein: CASSFGTSGGWTSGTDTQYF.

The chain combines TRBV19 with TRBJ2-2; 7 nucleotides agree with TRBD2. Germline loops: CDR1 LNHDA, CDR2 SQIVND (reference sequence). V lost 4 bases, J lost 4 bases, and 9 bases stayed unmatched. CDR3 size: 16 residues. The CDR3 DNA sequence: TGTGCCAGTAGTACCCATCGGGGCGGGGGCACCGGGGAGCTGTTTTTT. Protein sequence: CASSTHRGGGTGELFF.

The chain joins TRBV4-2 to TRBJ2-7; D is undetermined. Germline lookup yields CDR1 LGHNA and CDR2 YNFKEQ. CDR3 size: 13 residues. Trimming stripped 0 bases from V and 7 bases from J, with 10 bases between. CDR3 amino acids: CASSQDITREQYF. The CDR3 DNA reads TGTGCCAGCAGCCAAGATATAACGAGGGAGCAGTACTTC.

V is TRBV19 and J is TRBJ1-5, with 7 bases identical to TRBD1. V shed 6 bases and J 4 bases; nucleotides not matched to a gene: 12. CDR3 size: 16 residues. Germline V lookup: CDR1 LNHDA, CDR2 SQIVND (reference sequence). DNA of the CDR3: TGTGCCAGTAGACCGATCCTACAGGGGTCGAATCAGCCCCAGCATTTT. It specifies CASRPILQGSNQPQHF. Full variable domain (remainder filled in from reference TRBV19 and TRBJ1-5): DGGITQSPKYLFRKEGQNVTLSCEQNLNHDAMYWYRQDPGQGLRLIYYSQIVNDFQKGDIAEGYSVSREKKESFPLTVTSAQKNPTAFYLCASRPILQGSNQPQHFGDGTRLSIL.

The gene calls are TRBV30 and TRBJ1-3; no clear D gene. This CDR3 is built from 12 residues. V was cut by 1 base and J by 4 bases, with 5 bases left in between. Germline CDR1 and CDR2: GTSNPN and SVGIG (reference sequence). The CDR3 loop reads CAWSGRGNTIYF. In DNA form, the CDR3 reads TGTGCCTGGAGTGGCAGGGGAAACACCATATATTTT.

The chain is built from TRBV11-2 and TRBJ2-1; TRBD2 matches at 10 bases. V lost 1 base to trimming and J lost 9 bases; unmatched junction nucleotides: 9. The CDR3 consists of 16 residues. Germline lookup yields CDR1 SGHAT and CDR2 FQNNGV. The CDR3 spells CASSLVAGLAKSEQFF. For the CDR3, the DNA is TGTGCCAGCAGCTTAGTCGCGGGACTAGCGAAGAGTGAGCAGTTCTTC.

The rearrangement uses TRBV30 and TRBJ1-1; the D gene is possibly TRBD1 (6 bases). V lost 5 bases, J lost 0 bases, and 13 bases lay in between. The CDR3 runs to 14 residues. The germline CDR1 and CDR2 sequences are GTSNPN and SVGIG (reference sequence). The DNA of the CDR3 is TGTGCCTGGCAAGGACAGCTACTGAACACTGAAGCTTTCTTT. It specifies CAWQGQLLNTEAFF.

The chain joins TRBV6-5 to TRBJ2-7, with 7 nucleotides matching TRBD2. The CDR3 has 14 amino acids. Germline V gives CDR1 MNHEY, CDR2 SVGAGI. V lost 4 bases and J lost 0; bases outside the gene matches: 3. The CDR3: CASSWSGTSYEQYF. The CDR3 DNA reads TGTGCCAGCAGTTGGAGCGGGACCTCCTACGAGCAGTACTTC.

The DNA of the CDR3 is TGTGCCAGCAGCTTAGATCATTCAGGGACTGGAAACACCATATATTTT. This translates into CASSLDHSGTGNTIYF. The V call is TRBV11-2, the J call TRBJ1-3; a weak D match, TRBD1 (5 bases). V shed 0 bases and J shed 2 bases, with 11 bases lying between them. The germline CDR1 and CDR2 sequences are SGHAT and FQNNGV. The CDR3 is 16 amino acids.

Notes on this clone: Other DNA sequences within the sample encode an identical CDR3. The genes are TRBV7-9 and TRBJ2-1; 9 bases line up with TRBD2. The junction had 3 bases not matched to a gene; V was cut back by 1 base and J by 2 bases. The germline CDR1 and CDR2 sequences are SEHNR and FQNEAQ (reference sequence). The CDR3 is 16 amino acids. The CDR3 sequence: CASSLGLAGPYNEQFF. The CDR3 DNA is TGTGCCAGCAGCTTAGGCCTAGCGGGACCCTACAATGAGCAGTTCTTC.

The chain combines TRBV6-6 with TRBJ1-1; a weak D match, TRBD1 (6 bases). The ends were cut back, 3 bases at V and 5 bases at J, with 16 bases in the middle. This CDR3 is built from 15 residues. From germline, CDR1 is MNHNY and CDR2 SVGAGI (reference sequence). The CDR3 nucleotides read TGTGCCAGCAGTTATTGGGGGGGCGAGGGAACTGAAGCTTTCTTT. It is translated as CASSYWGGEGTEAFF.

The CDR3: CASNPTSGSNGEQFF. For the CDR3, the DNA is TGTGCCAGCAATCCGACTAGCGGGAGTAATGGTGAGCAGTTCTTC. This chain connects TRBV2 to TRBJ2-1, with 12 bases aligning to TRBD2. The CDR3 totals 15 residues. J gave up 9 bases and V 7 bases, and 10 bases lay outside the gene matches. Germline CDR1 is SNHLY and CDR2 is FYNNEI.

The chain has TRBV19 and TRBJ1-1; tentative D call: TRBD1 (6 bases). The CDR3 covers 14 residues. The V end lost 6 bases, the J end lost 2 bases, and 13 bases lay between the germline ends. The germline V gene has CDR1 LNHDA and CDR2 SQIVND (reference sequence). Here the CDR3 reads CASSPGHINTEAFF. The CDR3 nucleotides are TGTGCCAGTAGCCCGGGACACATAAACACTGAAGCTTTCTTT.

CDR3 region: CAWSTLSSGDYTGELFF. The CDR3 coding sequence is TGTGCCTGGAGTACCCTTTCTAGCGGGGACTACACCGGGGAGCTGTTTTTT. This chain uses TRBV30 with TRBJ2-2; 9 nucleotides align to TRBD2. With 2 bases clipped from V and 3 bases from J, the junction kept 10 bases outside the gene matches. The length of the CDR3 is 17 residues. The V gene's germline CDR1 is GTSNPN and CDR2 SVGIG (reference sequence).

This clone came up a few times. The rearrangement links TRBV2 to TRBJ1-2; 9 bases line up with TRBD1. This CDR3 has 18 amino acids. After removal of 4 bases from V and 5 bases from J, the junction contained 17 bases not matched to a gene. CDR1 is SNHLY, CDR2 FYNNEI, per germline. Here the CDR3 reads CASSGDSGQGRFAYGYTF. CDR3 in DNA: TGTGCCAGCAGTGGTGATTCTGGACAGGGGAGGTTTGCGTATGGCTACACCTTC.

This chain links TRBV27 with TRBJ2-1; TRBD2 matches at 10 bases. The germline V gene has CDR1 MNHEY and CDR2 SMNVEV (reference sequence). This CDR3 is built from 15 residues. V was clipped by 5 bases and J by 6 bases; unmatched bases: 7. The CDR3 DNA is TGTGCCAGCAGTCGGAGCGGGAGGGCCCCCAATGAGCAGTTCTTC. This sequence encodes CASSRSGRAPNEQFF.